Shown below are 10 T cell receptor beta chains from a single sample sequenced in a study of blood T cell repertoires in COVID-19. Method: immunoSEQ multiplex PCR; TCRdb's copy keeps in-frame clones and lacks some. The sample holds 85,000 to 100,000 clones, about 85% seen once. Source material: peripheral blood. The source of these receptors is a man in his 60s with acute or convalescent COVID-19.

V is TRBV29-1 and J is TRBJ2-6; D ambiguous. Trimming cost V 6 bases and J 1 base, with 7 bases left between them. Looked up from germline, CDR1 is SQVTM and CDR2 is ANQGSEA. The CDR3 is 13 amino acids. CDR3 amino acids: CSVYGSGANVLTF. The CDR3 nucleotides are TGCAGCGTATACGGTTCTGGGGCCAACGTCCTGACTTTC.

This clone is a singleton in its sample. The chain carries TRBV19 and TRBJ1-5; 7 positions match TRBD1. Trimming removed 7 bases from V and 0 bases from J; junction bases left unmatched: 9. CDR1 and CDR2 (germline): LNHDA, SQIVND (reference sequence). The CDR3 extends over 16 amino acids. This chain's CDR3 is CASTRTGLLSNQPQHF. The CDR3 nucleotides read TGTGCCAGTACCCGGACAGGATTACTTAGCAATCAGCCCCAGCATTTT.

The chain combines TRBV2 with TRBJ2-7; tentatively, D is TRBD1 (6 bases). The CDR3 length is 16 residues. Germline V gene sequence: CDR1 SNHLY, CDR2 FYNNEI. Trimming removed 5 bases at V and 7 bases at J, with 24 bases between. The DNA for the CDR3 is TGTGCCAGCAGTAAGAACAGGGTTCTAATCCGATGGGAGCAGTACTTC. Encoded protein: CASSKNRVLIRWEQYF.

The chain employs TRBV6-6 and TRBJ2-7; a weak D match, TRBD2 (7 bases). The CDR3 has 16 residues. From germline, CDR1 is MNHNY and CDR2 SVGAGI (reference sequence). V was clipped by 0 bases and J by 2 bases, with 14 bases between them. This CDR3 is CASSYSGGQGAYEQYF. The CDR3 bases are TGTGCCAGCAGTTACTCGGGGGGGCAAGGGGCCTACGAGCAGTACTTC.

This chain links TRBV6-5 with TRBJ2-5, with unresolved D. Germline V CDR1 and CDR2: MNHEY, SVGAGI. V lost 6 bases and J 0 bases, leaving 11 bases between the germline ends. The CDR3 length is 14 residues. This CDR3 is CASSRQLYQETQYF. Written as DNA, the CDR3 is TGTGCCAGCAGCAGACAACTGTACCAAGAGACCCAGTACTTC.

V usage is TRBV21-1 and J usage is TRBJ1-2; TRBD1, the table's D call, lacks a check against the DNA. TRBV21-1 corresponds to a pseudogene. The CDR3 is 15 residues long. CDR3 region: CASSLTGQAEYGYTF. CDR3 DNA sequence: TGTGCCAGCAGCCTAACGGGACAGGCCGAATATGGCTACACCTTC.

As DNA, the CDR3 is TGTGCCAGCAGCTTAGCCGGGAGAGTCACAGATACGCAGTATTTT. This sequence encodes CASSLAGRVTDTQYF. The J gene is TRBJ2-3, the V gene TRBV7-2, with D tentatively TRBD2 (6 bases). V lost 0 bases, J lost 2 bases, and 9 bases lay in between. CDR3 length: 15 amino acids. CDR1 and CDR2 from the germline V gene are SGHTA and FQGNSA.

This chain joins TRBV5-4 and TRBJ2-1; TRBD2 agrees at 13 bases. The V gene end was trimmed by 8 bases and the J gene end by 4 bases; junction bases not matched to a gene: 9. Per germline, CDR1 SGHNT and CDR2 YYREEE (reference sequence). The CDR3 length is 16 residues. The CDR3 protein is CASRQGTSGIYNEQFF. As DNA, the CDR3 is TGTGCCAGTAGACAGGGGACTAGCGGGATTTACAATGAGCAGTTCTTC.

The CDR3 bases are TGTGCCAGCAGTGAACAGGGGCAAACAATCTCCTACGAGCAGTACTTC. Translating it yields CASSEQGQTISYEQYF. The rearrangement joins TRBV6-1 to TRBJ2-7; weak D call: TRBD1 (6 bases). The V end lost 2 bases, the J end lost 0 bases, and 14 bases lay between the germline ends. The CDR3 consists of 16 residues. Germline values: CDR1 MNHNS, CDR2 SASEGT.

The gene calls are TRBV5-1 and TRBJ2-7; 7 bases line up with TRBD1. CDR1 SGHRS and CDR2 YFSETQ come from the germline V gene. The V gene end was trimmed by 2 bases and the J gene end by 6 bases; junction bases not matched to a gene: 8. This CDR3 is built from 14 residues. The CDR3 protein is CASSFDRANSEQYF. The CDR3 DNA is TGCGCCAGCAGCTTTGACAGGGCGAATTCCGAGCAGTACTTC.